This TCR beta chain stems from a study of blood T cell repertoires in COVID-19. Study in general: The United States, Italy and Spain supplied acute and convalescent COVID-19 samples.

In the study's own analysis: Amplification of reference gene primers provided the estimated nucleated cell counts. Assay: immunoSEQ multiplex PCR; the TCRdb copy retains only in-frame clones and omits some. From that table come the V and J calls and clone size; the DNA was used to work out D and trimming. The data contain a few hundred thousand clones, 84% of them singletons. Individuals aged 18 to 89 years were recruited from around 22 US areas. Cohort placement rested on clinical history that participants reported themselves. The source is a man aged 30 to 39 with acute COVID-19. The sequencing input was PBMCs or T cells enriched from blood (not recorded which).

As DNA, the CDR3 is TGTGCCAGCAGCCACTTGACTAGCCGTTATTCCAATGAGCAGTTCTTC. Translated: CASSHLTSRYSNEQFF. The chain couples TRBV9 to TRBJ2-1; 7 nucleotides line up with TRBD2. The V gene's germline CDR1 is SGDLS and CDR2 YYNGEE. Germline trimming cut 4 bases from V and 6 bases from J; bases unmatched to any gene: 13. The CDR3 length is 16 residues.